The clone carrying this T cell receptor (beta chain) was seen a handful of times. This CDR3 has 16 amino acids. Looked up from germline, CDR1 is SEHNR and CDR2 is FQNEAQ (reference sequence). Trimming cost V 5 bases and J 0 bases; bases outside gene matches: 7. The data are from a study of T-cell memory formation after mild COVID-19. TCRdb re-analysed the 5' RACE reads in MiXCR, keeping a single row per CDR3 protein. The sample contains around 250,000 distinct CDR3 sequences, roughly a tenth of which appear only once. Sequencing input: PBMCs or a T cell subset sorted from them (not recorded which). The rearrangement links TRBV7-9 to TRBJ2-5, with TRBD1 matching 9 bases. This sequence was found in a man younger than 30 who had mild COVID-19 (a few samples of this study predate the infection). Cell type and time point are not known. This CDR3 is CASSLGTGSYQETQYF. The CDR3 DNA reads TGTGCCAGCAGCCTCGGGACAGGGAGTTACCAAGAGACCCAGTACTTC.